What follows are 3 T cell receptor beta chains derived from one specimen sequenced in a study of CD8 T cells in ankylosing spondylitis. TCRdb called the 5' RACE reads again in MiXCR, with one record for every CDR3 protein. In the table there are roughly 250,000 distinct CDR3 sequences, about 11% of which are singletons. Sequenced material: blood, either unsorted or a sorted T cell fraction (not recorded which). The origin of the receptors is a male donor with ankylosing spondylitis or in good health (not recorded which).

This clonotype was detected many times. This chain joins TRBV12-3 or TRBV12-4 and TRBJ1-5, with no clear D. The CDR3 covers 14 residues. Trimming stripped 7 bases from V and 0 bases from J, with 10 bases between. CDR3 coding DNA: TGTGCCAGCATGCTGGAGAATAGCAATCAGCCCCAGCATTTT. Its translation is CASMLENSNQPQHF.

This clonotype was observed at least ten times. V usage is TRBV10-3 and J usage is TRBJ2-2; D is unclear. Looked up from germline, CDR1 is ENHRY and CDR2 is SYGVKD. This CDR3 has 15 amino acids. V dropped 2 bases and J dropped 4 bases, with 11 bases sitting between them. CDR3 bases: TGTGCCATCAGTGAGGCGCAGGTCCTCACCGGGGAGCTGTTTTTT. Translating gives CAISEAQVLTGELFF.

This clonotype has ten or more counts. The CDR3 region has the DNA TGCGCCAGCAGCCTAGGGACAGGGGCGGACGGGGAGCTGTTTTTT. Protein sequence: CASSLGTGADGELFF. This chain uses TRBV4-1 with TRBJ2-2; 10 bases line up with TRBD1. There are 15 residues in the CDR3. V shed 4 bases, J shed 7 bases, and the junction held 6 bases outside the gene matches. The V gene's germline CDR1 is MGHRA and CDR2 YSYEKL.